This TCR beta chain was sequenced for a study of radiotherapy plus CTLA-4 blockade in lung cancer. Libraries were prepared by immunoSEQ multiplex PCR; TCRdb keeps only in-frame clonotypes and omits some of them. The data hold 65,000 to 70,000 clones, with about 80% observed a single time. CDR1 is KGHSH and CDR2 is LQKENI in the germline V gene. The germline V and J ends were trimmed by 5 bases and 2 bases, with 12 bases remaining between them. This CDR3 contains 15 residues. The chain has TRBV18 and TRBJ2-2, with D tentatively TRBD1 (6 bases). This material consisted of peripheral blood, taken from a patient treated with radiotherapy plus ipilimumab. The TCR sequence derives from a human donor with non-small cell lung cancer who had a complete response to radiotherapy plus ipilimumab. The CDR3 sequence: CASSSDRTNTGELFF. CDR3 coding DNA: TGTGCCAGCTCATCCGACAGGACTAACACCGGGGAGCTGTTTTTT.